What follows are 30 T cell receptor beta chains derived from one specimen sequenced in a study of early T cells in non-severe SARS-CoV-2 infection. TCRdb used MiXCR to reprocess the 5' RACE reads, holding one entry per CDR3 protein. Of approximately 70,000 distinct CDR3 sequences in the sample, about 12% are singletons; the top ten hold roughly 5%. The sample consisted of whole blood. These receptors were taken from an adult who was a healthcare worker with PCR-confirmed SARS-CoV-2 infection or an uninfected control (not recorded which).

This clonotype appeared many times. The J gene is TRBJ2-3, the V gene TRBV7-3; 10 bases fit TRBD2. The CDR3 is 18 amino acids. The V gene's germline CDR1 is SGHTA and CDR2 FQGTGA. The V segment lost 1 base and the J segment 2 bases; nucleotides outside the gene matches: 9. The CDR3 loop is CASSLIRLAGENTDTQYF. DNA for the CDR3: TGTGCCAGCAGCTTAATCCGGCTAGCGGGGGAAAACACAGATACGCAGTATTTT.

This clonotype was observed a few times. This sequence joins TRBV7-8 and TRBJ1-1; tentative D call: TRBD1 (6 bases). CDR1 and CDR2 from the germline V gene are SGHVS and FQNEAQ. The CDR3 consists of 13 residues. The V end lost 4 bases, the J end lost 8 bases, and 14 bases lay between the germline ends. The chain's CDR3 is CASSSQGSREAFF. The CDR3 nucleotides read TGTGCCAGCAGCTCGCAGGGGAGTCGGGAAGCTTTCTTT.

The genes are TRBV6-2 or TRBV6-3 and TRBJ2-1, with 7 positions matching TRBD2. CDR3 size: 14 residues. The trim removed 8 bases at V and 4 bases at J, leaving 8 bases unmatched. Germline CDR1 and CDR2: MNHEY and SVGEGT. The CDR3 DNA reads TGTGCCAGCGCAGGGCGGGAGTTGTACAATGAGCAGTTCTTC. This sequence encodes CASAGRELYNEQFF.

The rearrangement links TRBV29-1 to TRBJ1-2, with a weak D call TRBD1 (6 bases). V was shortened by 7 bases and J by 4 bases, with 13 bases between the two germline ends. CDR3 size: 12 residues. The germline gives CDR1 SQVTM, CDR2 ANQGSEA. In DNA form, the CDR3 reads TGCAGCGGGGCCGACAGGTTCTATGGCTACACCTTC. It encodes CSGADRFYGYTF.

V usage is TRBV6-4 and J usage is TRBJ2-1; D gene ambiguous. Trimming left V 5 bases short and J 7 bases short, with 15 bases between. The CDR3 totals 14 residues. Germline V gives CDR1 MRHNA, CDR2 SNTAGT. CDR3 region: CASSSETGGNEQFF. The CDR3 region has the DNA TGTGCCAGCAGTTCCGAGACTGGCGGAAATGAGCAGTTCTTC.

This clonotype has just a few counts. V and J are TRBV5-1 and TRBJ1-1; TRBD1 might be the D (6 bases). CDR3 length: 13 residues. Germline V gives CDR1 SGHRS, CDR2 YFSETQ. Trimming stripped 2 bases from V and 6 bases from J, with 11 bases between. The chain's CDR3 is CASSLQGRAEAFF. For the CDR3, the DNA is TGCGCCAGCAGCTTACAGGGTAGGGCTGAAGCTTTCTTT.

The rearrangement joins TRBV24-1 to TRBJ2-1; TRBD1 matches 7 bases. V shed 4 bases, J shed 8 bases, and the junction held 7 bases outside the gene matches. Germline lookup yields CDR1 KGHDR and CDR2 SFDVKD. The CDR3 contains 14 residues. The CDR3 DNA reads TGTGCCACCAGTGAAGAGACAGGGCAGGATGAGCAGTTCTTC. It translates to CATSEETGQDEQFF.

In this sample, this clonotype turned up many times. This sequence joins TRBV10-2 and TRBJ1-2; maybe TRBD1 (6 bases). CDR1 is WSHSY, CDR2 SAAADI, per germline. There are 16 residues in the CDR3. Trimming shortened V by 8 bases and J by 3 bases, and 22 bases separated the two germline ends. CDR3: CASSAGDTRGYYGYTF. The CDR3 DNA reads TGCGCCAGCTCAGCGGGTGACACCAGGGGATACTATGGCTACACCTTC.

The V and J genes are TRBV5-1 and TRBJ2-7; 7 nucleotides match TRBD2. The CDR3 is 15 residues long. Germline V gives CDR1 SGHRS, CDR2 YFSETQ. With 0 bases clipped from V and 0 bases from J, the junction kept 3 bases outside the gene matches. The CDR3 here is CASSLAGTNSYEQYF. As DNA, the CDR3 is TGCGCCAGCAGCTTGGCGGGGACTAACTCCTACGAGCAGTACTTC.

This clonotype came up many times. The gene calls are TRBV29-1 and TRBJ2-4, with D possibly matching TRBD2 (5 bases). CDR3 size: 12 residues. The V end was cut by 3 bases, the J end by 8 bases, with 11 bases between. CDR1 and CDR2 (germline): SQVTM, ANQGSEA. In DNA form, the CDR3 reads TGCAGCGTTGACACGGGGTTTGACATTCAGTACTTC. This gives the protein CSVDTGFDIQYF.

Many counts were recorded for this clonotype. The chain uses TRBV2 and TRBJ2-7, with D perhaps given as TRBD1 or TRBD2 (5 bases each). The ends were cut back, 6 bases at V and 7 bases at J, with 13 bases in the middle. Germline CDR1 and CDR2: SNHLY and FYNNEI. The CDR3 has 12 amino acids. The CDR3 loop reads CASRPGPREQYF. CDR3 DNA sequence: TGTGCCAGCAGGCCGGGACCTCGGGAGCAGTACTTC.

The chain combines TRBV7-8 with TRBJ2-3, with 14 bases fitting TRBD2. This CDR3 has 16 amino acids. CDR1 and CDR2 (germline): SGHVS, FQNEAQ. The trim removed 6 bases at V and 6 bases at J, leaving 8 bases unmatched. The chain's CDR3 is CASSPMTSGRGDTQYF. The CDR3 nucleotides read TGTGCCAGCAGTCCCATGACTAGCGGGAGGGGGGATACGCAGTATTTT.

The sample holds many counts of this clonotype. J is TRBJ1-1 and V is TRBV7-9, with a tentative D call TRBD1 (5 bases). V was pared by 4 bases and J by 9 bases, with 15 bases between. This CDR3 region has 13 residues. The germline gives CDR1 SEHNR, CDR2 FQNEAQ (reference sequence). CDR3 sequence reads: CASSWGPRQKAFF. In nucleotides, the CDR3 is TGTGCCAGCAGCTGGGGACCGCGACAAAAAGCTTTCTTT.

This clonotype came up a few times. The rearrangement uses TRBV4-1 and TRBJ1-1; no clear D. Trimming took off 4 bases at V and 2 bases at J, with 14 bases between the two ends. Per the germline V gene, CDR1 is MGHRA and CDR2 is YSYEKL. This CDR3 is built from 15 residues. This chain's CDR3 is CASSLQSTSNTEAFF. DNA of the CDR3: TGCGCCAGCAGCCTCCAATCTACTTCTAACACTGAAGCTTTCTTT.

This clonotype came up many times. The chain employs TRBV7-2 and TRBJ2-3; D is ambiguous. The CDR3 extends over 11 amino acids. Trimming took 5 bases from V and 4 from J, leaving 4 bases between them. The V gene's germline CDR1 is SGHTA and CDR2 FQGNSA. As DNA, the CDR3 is TGTGCCAGCAGCCTCTCAGATACGCAGTATTTT. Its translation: CASSLSDTQYF.

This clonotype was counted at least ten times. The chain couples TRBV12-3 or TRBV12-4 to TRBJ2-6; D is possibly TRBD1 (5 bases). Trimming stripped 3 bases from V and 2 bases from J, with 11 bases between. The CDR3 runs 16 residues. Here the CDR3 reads CASSFPQGPGANVLTF. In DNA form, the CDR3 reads TGTGCCAGCAGTTTTCCCCAGGGTCCTGGGGCCAACGTCCTGACTTTC.

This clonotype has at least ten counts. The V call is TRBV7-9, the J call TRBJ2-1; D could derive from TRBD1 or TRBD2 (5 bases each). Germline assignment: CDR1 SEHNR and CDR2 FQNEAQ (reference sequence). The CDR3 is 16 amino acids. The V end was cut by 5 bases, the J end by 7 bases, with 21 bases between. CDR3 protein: CASSTQFPRDGNEQFF. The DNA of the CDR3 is TGTGCCAGCAGCACCCAATTCCCCCGGGACGGGAATGAGCAGTTCTTC.

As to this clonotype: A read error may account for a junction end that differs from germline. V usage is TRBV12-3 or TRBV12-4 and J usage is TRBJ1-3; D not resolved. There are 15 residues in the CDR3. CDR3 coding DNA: TGTGCCAGCAGTTCGGACGGAGTCTCTGGAATCACCATATATTTT. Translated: CASSSDGVSGITIYF.

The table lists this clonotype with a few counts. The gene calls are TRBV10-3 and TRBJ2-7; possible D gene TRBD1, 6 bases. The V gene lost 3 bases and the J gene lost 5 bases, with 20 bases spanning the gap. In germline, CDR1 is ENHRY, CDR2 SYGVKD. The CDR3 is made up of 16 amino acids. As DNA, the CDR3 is TGTGCCATCAGTGAAGGTTTGGGGGCCATAGGGCACGAGCAGTACTTC. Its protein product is CAISEGLGAIGHEQYF.

The CDR3 nucleotides read TGTGCCAGCAGTAGTAGTAGCGAGCAGTTCTTC. It yields the protein CASSSSSEQFF. The chain couples TRBV6-2 or TRBV6-3 to TRBJ2-1; D call uncertain. CDR1 is MNHEY, CDR2 SVGEGT, per germline. Trimming cost V 5 bases and J 10 bases, with 9 bases left between them. CDR3 length equals 11 residues.

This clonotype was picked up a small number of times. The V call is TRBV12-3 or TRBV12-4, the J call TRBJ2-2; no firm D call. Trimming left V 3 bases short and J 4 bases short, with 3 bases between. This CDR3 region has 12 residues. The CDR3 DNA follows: TGTGCCAGCAGTTTCACCACCGGGGAGCTGTTTTTT. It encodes CASSFTTGELFF.

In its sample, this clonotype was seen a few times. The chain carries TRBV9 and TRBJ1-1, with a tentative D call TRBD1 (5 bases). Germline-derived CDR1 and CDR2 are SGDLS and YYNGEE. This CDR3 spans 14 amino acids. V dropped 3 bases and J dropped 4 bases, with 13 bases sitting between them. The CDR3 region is CASSADRTSTEAFF. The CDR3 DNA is TGTGCCAGCAGCGCCGACAGAACAAGCACTGAAGCTTTCTTT.

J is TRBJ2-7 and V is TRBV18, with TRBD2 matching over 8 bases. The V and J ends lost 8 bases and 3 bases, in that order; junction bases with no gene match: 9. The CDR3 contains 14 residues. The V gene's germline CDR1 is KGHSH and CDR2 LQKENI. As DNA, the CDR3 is TGTGCCAGCACCCCTGGAGCGGGGGACTACGAGCAGTACTTC. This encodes CASTPGAGDYEQYF.

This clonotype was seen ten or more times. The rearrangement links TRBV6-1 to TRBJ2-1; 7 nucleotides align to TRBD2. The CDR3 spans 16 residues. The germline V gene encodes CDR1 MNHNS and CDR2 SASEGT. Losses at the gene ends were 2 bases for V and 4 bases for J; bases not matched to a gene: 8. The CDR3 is CASSEMGEGMYNEQFF. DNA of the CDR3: TGTGCCAGCAGTGAAATGGGGGAGGGTATGTACAATGAGCAGTTCTTC.

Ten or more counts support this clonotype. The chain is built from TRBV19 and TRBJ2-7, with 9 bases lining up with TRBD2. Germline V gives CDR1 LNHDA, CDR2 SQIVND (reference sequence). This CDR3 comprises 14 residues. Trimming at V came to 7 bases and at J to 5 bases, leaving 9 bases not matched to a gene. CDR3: CASKDSGRGNEQYF. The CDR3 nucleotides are TGTGCCAGTAAAGATAGCGGGAGAGGGAACGAGCAGTACTTC.

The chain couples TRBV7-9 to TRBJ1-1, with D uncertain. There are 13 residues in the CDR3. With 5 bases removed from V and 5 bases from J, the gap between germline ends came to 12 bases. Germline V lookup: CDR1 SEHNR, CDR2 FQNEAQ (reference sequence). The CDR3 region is CASSPSGRTEAFF. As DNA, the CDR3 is TGTGCCAGCAGCCCCTCTGGGAGGACTGAAGCTTTCTTT.

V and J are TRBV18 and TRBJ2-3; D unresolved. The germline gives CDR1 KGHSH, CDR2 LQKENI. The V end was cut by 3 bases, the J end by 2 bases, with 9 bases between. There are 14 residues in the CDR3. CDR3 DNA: TGTGCCAGCTCACCCATCGGAGACACAGATACGCAGTATTTT. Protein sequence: CASSPIGDTDTQYF.

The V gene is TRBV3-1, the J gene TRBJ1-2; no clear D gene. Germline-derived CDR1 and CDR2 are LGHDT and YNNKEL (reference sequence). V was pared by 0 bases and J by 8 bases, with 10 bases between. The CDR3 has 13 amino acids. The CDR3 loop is CASSQEASRGYTF. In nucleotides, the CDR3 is TGTGCCAGCAGCCAAGAAGCCAGCCGGGGCTACACCTTC.

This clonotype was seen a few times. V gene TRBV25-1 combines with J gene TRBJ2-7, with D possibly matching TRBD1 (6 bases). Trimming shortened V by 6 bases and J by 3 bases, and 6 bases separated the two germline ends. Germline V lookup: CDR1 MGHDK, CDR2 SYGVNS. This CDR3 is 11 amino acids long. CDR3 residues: CASRGHYEQYF. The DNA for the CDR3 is TGTGCCAGCAGGGGACACTACGAGCAGTACTTC.

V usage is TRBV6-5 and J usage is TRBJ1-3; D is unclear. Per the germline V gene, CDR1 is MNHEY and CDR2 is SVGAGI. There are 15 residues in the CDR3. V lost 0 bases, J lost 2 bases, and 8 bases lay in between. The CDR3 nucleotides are TGTGCCAGCAGTTACTCTTCGACCCCTGGAAACACCATATATTTT. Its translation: CASSYSSTPGNTIYF.